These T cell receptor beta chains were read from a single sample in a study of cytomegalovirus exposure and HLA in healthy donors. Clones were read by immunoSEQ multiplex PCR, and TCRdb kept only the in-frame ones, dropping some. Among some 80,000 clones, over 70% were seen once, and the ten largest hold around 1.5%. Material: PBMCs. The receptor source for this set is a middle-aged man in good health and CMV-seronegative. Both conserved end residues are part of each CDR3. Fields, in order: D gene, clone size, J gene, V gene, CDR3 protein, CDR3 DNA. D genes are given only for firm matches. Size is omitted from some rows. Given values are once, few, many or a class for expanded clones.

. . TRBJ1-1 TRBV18 CASSLEDREAFF TGTGCCAGCTCACTGGAGGATCGGGAAGCTTTCTTT
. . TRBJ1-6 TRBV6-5 CASSYGGGNNSPLHF TGTGCCAGCAGTTACGGGGGGGGGAATAATTCACCCCTCCACTTT
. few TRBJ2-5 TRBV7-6 CASSLANSPQETQYF TGTGCCAGCAGCTTGGCAAACAGCCCCCAAGAGACCCAGTACTTC
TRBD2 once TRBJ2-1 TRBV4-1 CASSHGLAGVPEQFF TGCGCCAGCAGCCACGGACTAGCGGGAGTTCCTGAGCAGTTCTTC
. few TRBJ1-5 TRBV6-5 CASSYQGGSNQPQHF TGTGCCAGCAGTTACCAGGGTGGCAGCAATCAGCCCCAGCATTTT
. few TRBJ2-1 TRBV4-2 CASSQADRSSYNEQFF TGTGCCAGCAGCCAAGCGGACAGAAGCTCCTACAATGAGCAGTTCTTC
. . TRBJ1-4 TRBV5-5 CASSSAGLGGEKLFF TGTGCCAGCAGCTCCGCGGGCTTAGGGGGAGAAAAACTGTTTTTT
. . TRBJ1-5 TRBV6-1 CASRTGHSNQPQHF TGTGCCAGCAGAACCGGTCATAGCAATCAGCCCCAGCATTTT
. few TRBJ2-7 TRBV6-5 CASSYSAAQVSYEQYF TGTGCCAGCAGTTACTCGGCGGCCCAAGTATCCTACGAGCAGTACTTC
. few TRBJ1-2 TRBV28 CASSVGLRNYGYTF TGTGCCAGCAGTGTGGGACTCAGGAACTATGGCTACACCTTC
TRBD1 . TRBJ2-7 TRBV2 CASSTGQVYEQYF TGTGCCAGCAGTACCGGACAGGTCTACGAGCAGTACTTC
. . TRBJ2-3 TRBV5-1 CASSLELRARVIDTQYF TGCGCCAGCAGCTTGGAACTCAGGGCCCGGGTTATCGATACGCAGTATTTT
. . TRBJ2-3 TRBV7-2 CASRPSVGGDTQYF TGTGCCAGCAGGCCTAGCGTGGGGGGAGATACGCAGTATTTT
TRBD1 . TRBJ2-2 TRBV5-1 CASSQIGTGGTGELFF TGCGCCAGCAGTCAAATCGGGACAGGGGGGACCGGGGAGCTGTTTTTT
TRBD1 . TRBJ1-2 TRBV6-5 CASNTGGGYGYTF TGTGCCAGCAATACAGGGGGCGGCTATGGCTACACCTTC
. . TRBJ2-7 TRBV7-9 CSSSLRERDEQYF TGTTCCAGCAGCCTACGGGAGCGGGACGAGCAGTACTTC
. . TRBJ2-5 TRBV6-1 CASSEVTLPGPQETQYF TGTGCCAGCAGTGAAGTTACCCTCCCGGGTCCCCAAGAGACCCAGTACTTC
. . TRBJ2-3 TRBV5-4 CASSLTPGADTQYF TGTGCCAGCAGCTTGACGCCAGGGGCAGATACGCAGTATTTT
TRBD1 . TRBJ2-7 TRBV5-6 CASSEPGQGSSYEQYF TGTGCCAGCAGCGAACCGGGACAGGGAAGCTCCTACGAGCAGTACTTC
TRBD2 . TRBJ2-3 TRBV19 CASSTRLAGGPTDTQYF TGTGCCAGTAGTACGCGACTAGCGGGAGGACCCACAGATACGCAGTATTTT
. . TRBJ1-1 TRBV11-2 CASSLTNRVMNTEAFF TGTGCCAGCAGCTTGACCAACAGGGTAATGAACACTGAAGCTTTCTTT
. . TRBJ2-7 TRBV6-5 CASTLAAGASYEQYF TGTGCCAGCACCTTAGCGGCCGGGGCCTCCTACGAGCAGTACTTC